Described below is a single T cell receptor (beta chain) sequence and its context. The antigen is unknown. The record originates from a study of T-cell reconstitution after alpha-beta-depleted transplantation in children. Study-level results: Fresh T-cell production supplied most of the T-cell counts and diversity seen one year after transplant. Several hundred expanded graft clones reportedly gave rise to the alpha-beta T cells present about two months after transplant.

Preparation of the TCRbeta library was carried out with unique molecular identifiers. TCRdb independently ran MiXCR on the PCR reads; one entry per CDR3 protein. The sample lists around 600,000 distinct CDR3 sequences; roughly 24% were seen once. Germline CDR1 DFQATT, CDR2 SNEGSKA (reference sequence). The CDR3 is made up of 14 amino acids. V shed 1 base, J shed 5 bases, and the junction held 4 bases outside the gene matches. This clonotype originated in a boy under two years old who had a stem cell transplant for acute myeloid leukemia, so the T cells may come from the graft donor. The sample in question was PBMCs, mostly from graft donor cells, obtained 360 days after TCRalphabeta/CD19-depleted stem cell transplant. The chain combines TRBV20-1 with TRBJ2-2; 7 positions match TRBD1. DNA for the CDR3: TGCAGTGCTAGAGGGACAGGTCTTACCGGGGAGCTGTTTTTT. This encodes CSARGTGLTGELFF.